Here is one T cell receptor beta chain with its context. The sequenced template was cDNA made from the entire isolated RNA. Sequenced by immunoSEQ multiplex PCR; TCRdb stores in-frame clones only, minus some. The table shows 400,000 to 450,000 clones, with approximately 14% occurring only once. The sample is drawn from a study of beta chain features in type 1 diabetes. V lost 2 bases, J lost 5 bases, and 4 bases stayed unmatched. CDR3 length: 16 amino acids. The V gene's germline CDR1 is KGHSH and CDR2 LQKENI. The sequence was obtained from a man in his thirties or forties in good health. Sequencing was performed on naive CD4+ T cells from blood. The chain carries TRBV18 and TRBJ1-6; 9 positions agree with TRBD1. The CDR3 DNA reads as TGTGCCAGCTCACCAGGGGACAGGGTTAATAATTCACCCCTCCACTTT. It encodes CASSPGDRVNNSPLHF. Full variable domain (missing parts from reference TRBV18 and TRBJ1-6): NAGVMQNPRHLVRRRGQEARLRCSPMKGHSHVYWYRQLPEEGLKFMVYLQKENIIDESGMPKERFSAEFPKEGPSILRIQQVVRGDSAAYFCASSPGDRVNNSPLHFGNGTRLTVT.